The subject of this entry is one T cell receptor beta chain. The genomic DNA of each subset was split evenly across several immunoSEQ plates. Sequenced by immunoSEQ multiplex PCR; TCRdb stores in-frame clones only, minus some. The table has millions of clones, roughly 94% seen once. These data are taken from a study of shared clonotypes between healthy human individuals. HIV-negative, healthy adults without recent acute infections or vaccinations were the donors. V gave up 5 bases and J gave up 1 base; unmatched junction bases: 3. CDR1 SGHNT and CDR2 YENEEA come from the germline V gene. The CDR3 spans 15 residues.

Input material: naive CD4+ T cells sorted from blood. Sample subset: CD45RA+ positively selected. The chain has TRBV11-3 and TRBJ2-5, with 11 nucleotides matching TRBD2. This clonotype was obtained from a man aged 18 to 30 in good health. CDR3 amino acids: CASSPGLAVQETQYF. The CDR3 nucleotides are TGTGCCAGCAGCCCGGGACTAGCGGTCCAAGAGACCCAGTACTTC.